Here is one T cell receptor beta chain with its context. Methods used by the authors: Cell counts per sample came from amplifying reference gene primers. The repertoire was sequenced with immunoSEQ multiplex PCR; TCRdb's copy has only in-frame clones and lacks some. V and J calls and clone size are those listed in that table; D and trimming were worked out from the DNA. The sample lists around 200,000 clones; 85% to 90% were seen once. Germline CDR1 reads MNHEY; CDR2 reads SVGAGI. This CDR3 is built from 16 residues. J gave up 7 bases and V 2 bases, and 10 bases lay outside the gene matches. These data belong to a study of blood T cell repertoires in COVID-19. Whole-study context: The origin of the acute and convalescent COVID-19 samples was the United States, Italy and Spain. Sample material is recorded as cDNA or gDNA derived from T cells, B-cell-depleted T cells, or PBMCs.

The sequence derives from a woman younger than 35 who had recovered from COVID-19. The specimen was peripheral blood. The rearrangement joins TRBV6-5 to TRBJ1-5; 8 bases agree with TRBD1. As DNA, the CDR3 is TGTGCCAGCAGTTACCGTGCCGACAGGGGACGACAGCCCCAGCATTTT. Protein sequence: CASSYRADRGRQPQHF.